These T cell receptor beta chains were read from a single sample in a study of cytomegalovirus exposure and HLA in healthy donors. The method was immunoSEQ multiplex PCR; TCRdb's version includes in-frame clones alone and lacks a portion of them. The table has some 250,000 clones, approximately 83% seen once. The material sequenced was PBMCs. The receptors originated from a woman aged 25 to 39 in good health and CMV-seropositive. Both conserved end residues are part of each CDR3. D genes are given only for firm matches. Where a row states a size, it is once, few, many or the class of an expanded clone; other rows omit it.

TRBV29-1	-	TRBJ2-5	TRBD1	15	CSVAGQATYQETQYF	TGCAGCGTTGCGGGACAGGCCACTTACCAAGAGACCCAGTACTTC
TRBV30	once	TRBJ2-7	TRBD1	12	CAWSGQGYKQYF	TGTGCCTGGAGTGGACAGGGGTACAAGCAGTACTTC
TRBV11-2	-	TRBJ1-1	-	12	CASSLRSEEAFF	TGTGCCAGCAGCTTAAGGAGTGAAGAAGCTTTCTTT
TRBV5-4	-	TRBJ2-1	TRBD2	15	CASSSKRERNNEQFF	TGTGCCAGCAGCTCGAAGCGGGAGAGGAACAATGAGCAGTTCTTC
TRBV5-1	-	TRBJ2-1	TRBD2	16	CASSLLTSGSPNEQFF	TGCGCCAGCAGCTTGTTGACTAGCGGGAGTCCCAATGAGCAGTTCTTC
TRBV2	-	TRBJ2-7	-	12	CASSGGPYEQYF	TGTGCCAGCAGTGGGGGCCCCTACGAGCAGTACTTC
TRBV5-1	-	TRBJ2-3	-	14	CASTPGGLTDTQYF	TGCGCCAGCACCCCAGGCGGGCTCACAGATACGCAGTATTTT
TRBV10-3	-	TRBJ2-7	-	11	CAISAYAEQYF	TGTGCCATCAGTGCCTATGCAGAGCAGTACTTC
TRBV28	-	TRBJ2-2	-	14	CASSLTGSTGELFF	TGTGCCAGCAGTTTAACAGGGAGCACCGGGGAGCTGTTTTTT
TRBV10-2	-	TRBJ2-1	TRBD2	15	CASSRDYKIYNEQFF	TGCGCCAGCAGTAGGGACTACAAGATCTACAATGAGCAGTTCTTC
TRBV5-1	-	TRBJ2-5	TRBD2	17	CASSLTGTSGSWETQYF	TGCGCCAGCAGTTTGACTGGGACTAGCGGGAGTTGGGAGACCCAGTACTTC
TRBV18	-	TRBJ1-2	-	15	CASSPATDEVNGYTF	TGTGCCAGCTCACCAGCCACCGACGAGGTGAATGGCTACACCTTC
TRBV11-2	-	TRBJ2-1	-	18	CASSHPGGTSRPYNEQFF	TGTGCCAGCAGCCACCCTGGGGGGACCTCACGCCCGTACAATGAGCAGTTCTTC
TRBV19	-	TRBJ2-2	TRBD2	16	CASSITSGANTGELFF	TGTGCCAGTAGTATCACTAGCGGAGCGAACACCGGGGAGCTGTTTTTT
TRBV7-9	-	TRBJ2-3	-	14	CASNRGTSTDTQYF	TGTGCCAGCAATAGGGGGACGTCCACAGATACGCAGTATTTT
TRBV6-1	-	TRBJ2-1	TRBD2	16	CASSEAGGLRGYPMFF	TGTGCCAGCAGTGAAGCGGGAGGGTTAAGAGGTTATCCCATGTTCTTC
TRBV19	-	TRBJ2-1	TRBD2	16	CASSISAGGPYNEQFF	TGTGCCAGTAGTATATCCGCGGGAGGGCCCTACAATGAGCAGTTCTTC
TRBV18	-	TRBJ1-1	-	13	CASSPSGNTEAFF	TGTGCCAGCTCACCGTCGGGGAACACTGAAGCTTTCTTT
TRBV9	once	TRBJ2-7	TRBD1	15	CASSSGRTGAYEQYF	TGTGCCAGCAGCTCCGGACGGACAGGTGCCTACGAGCAGTACTTC
TRBV4-1	-	TRBJ1-2	-	15	CASSQDIQINYGYTF	TGCGCCAGCAGCCAAGATATTCAGATAAACTATGGCTACACCTTC
TRBV5-8	-	TRBJ1-1	TRBD1	16	CASSLGTGGIRTEAFF	TGTGCCAGCAGCTTGGGGACAGGGGGCATTCGCACTGAAGCTTTCTTT
TRBV5-1	-	TRBJ2-7	-	14	CASSLVRGSYEQYF	TGCGCCAGCAGCTTAGTCAGGGGCTCCTACGAGCAGTACTTC
TRBV5-1	-	TRBJ1-1	-	17	CASSLAWGGTQNTEAFF	TGCGCCAGCAGCTTGGCCTGGGGGGGGACCCAGAACACTGAAGCTTTCTTT
TRBV19	few	TRBJ1-5	-	13	CASSIDRDQPQHF	TGTGCCAGTAGTATAGACCGGGATCAGCCCCAGCATTTT
TRBV27	-	TRBJ2-5	TRBD2	16	CASSYTSGRYKETQYF	TGTGCCAGCAGCTATACTAGCGGGAGGTATAAAGAGACCCAGTACTTC
TRBV30	-	TRBJ2-7	TRBD2	13	CAWTTSGYYEQYF	TGTGCCTGGACAACTAGCGGGTACTACGAGCAGTACTTC
TRBV2	once	TRBJ1-1	-	13	CARPGLGNTEAFF	TGTGCCAGGCCGGGACTGGGGAACACTGAAGCTTTCTTT
TRBV6-5	-	TRBJ1-1	-	15	CASSSLEYLNTEAFF	TGTGCCAGCAGTTCACTTGAATATTTGAACACTGAAGCTTTCTTT
TRBV9	-	TRBJ1-4	-	17	CASSLNSREALNEKLFF	TGTGCCAGCAGCCTGAACAGTCGGGAGGCCCTTAATGAAAAACTGTTTTTT
TRBV2	-	TRBJ2-1	TRBD2	15	CASSLLSGTPNEQFF	TGTGCCAGCAGTCTGCTTAGCGGGACCCCCAATGAGCAGTTCTTC
TRBV9	-	TRBJ2-1	TRBD2	16	CASSVALSGGWNEQFF	TGTGCCAGCAGCGTAGCTCTCTCGGGAGGGTGGAATGAGCAGTTCTTC
TRBV6-1	-	TRBJ2-5	-	12	CASSYYQETQYF	TGTGCCAGCAGTTATTACCAAGAGACCCAGTACTTC
TRBV7-9	few	TRBJ2-2	-	15	CASSSGVTVTGELFF	TGTGCCAGCAGCTCAGGGGTAACTGTGACCGGGGAGCTGTTTTTT
TRBV10-2	-	TRBJ2-7	-	14	CASSQVGRGYEQYF	TGCGCCAGCAGTCAGGTGGGGAGGGGGTACGAGCAGTACTTC
TRBV5-1	-	TRBJ2-7	TRBD2	15	CASSLFLAGGNEQYF	TGCGCCAGCAGCTTGTTTCTAGCGGGAGGTAACGAGCAGTACTTC
TRBV21-1	once	TRBJ1-1	-	17	CASSKEGVGRAGTEAFF	TGTGCCAGCAGCAAAGAGGGGGTCGGCAGGGCGGGCACTGAAGCTTTCTTT
TRBV27	-	TRBJ2-1	TRBD2	16	CASSSLAGGSYNEQFF	TGTGCCAGCAGTTCCTTAGCGGGTGGCTCCTACAATGAGCAGTTCTTC